The clone carrying this T cell receptor (beta chain) was counted ten times or more. This sample is drawn from a study of T cells in Graves' hyperthyroidism and ophthalmopathy. RNA transcripts served as the template for amplifying TCR beta CDR3 regions. When the TCR CDR3 underwent first-round RT-PCR, the HTBI primer set was used. MiXCR was run by TCRdb on the multiplex PCR reads, yielding one entry per CDR3 protein. The repertoire includes over 150,000 distinct CDR3 sequences, 15% to 20% of them detected once, and 25% to 30% sits in the top ten. This CDR3 spans 18 amino acids. CDR1 is SGHTA and CDR2 is FQGNSA in the germline V gene. V shed 2 bases and J shed 0 bases, with 14 bases lying between them. The study based diagnoses on clinical symptoms, serum thyroxine and TRAb, thyroid ultrasound and orbital computed tomography. The authors took PBMCs from 8.5 to 10 ml fresh peripheral blood.

The clonotype originates from a woman aged 50 to 65 with Graves' hyperthyroidism. The chain links TRBV7-2 to TRBJ2-6, with a possible D match to TRBD2 (5 bases). The material sequenced was blood. The CDR3: CASSLRGVTSSGANVLTF. The CDR3, as DNA: TGTGCCAGCAGCTTACGGGGAGTGACAAGCTCTGGGGCCAACGTCCTGACTTTC.